This record covers a single TCR beta chain. The antigen is undetermined. Researchers ran the PCR with 60 Vbeta and 13 Jbeta primers. TCRdb keeps only in-frame clones here, not all; method: immunoSEQ multiplex PCR. The data contain 100,000 to 150,000 clones, around 78% of them singletons. This CDR3 has 17 residues. The V segment lost 5 bases and the J segment 0 bases; nucleotides outside the gene matches: 9. From germline, CDR1 is SGHNT and CDR2 YENEEA. This entry comes from a study of cytomegalovirus exposure and HLA in healthy donors. On the study more broadly: Early on, a data release was issued that held 85 million to 95 million unique TCRs from HLA-typed donors. Whole-study results and caveats: It was in a later analysis that TCR association rates were seen to vary by HLA locus, highest for DRB1 and lowest for HLA-C. Sequencing likely caused a cluster of highly shared sequence variants.

The receptor was derived from a woman aged 40 to 55 in good health and CMV-seronegative. Specimen: PBMCs. This chain links TRBV11-3 with TRBJ2-3, with 9 bases identical to TRBD1. CDR3 bases: TGTGCCAGCAGCCCGGGACAGGGAGTTCCTAGCACAGATACGCAGTATTTT. This sequence encodes CASSPGQGVPSTDTQYF.